Listed below are T cell receptor beta chains from one sample, sequenced in a study of PD-L1 blockade in urothelial cancer. TCRdb's copy holds only in-frame clones and misses some; the assay was immunoSEQ multiplex PCR. The table shows 58,000 or so clones, with 80% to 85% occurring only once. This specimen consisted of PBMCs, obtained around atezolizumab (anti-PD-L1) treatment. These receptor sequences come from a man between 65 and 85 years old with urothelial cancer. Each CDR3 is given with its conserved first and last residue. Expanded clones get a size class; other rows say once, few or many, or leave the size out.

>16|TRBV5-4|NA|TRBJ2-5
CASSPSSGGLSETQYF
>14|TRBV7-2|NA|TRBJ1-4
CASSPPDRAEKLFF
>11|TRBV7-9|NA|TRBJ1-2
CASSSDALATF
>16|TRBV11-2|NA|TRBJ2-1
CASSRRTSGSYNEQFF
>14|TRBV5-1|NA|TRBJ1-1
CASSSTGAITEAFF
>14|TRBV27|once|TRBJ2-5
CASRSSGSTKTQYF
>15|TRBV5-4|NA|TRBJ1-2
CASSLAGNPGGSYTF
>15|TRBV11-1|few|TRBJ1-1
CASSPEPGQNTEAFF
>13|TRBV7-2|NA|TRBJ2-4
CASSFVSGNIQYF
>15|TRBV5-6|NA|TRBJ2-1
CASSIILAEYNEQFF
>14|TRBV29-1|NA|TRBJ1-2
CSAGGTGGADGYTF
>17|TRBV4-1|NA|TRBJ1-1
CASTRAGERGGNTEAFF
>15|TRBV4-1|NA|TRBJ2-1
CASSHPGRSYNEQFF
>14|TRBV19|once|TRBJ1-3
CASSFGSSGNTIYF
>14|TRBV19|NA|TRBJ2-7
CASSPGGSRYEQYF
>14|TRBV6-1|NA|TRBJ2-7
CASSPRAGVGEQYF
>15|TRBV6-1|NA|TRBJ2-3
CASRSFGAGTDTQYF
>13|TRBV6-1|NA|TRBJ1-2
CASSVTGGDGYTF
>17|TRBV18|NA|TRBJ2-2
CASSPLVRSVNTGELFF
>14|TRBV2|NA|TRBJ2-5
CASTPGGGQETQYF
>15|TRBV7-9|NA|TRBJ1-1
CASSFPQGAETEAFF
>15|TRBV9|NA|TRBJ2-3
CASSVAGQGMDTQYF
>14|TRBV30|NA|TRBJ2-1
CAWSRDSGGDEQFF
>13|TRBV7-2|NA|TRBJ1-5
CASSLTSNQPQHF
>17|TRBV27|NA|TRBJ2-1
CASSLVAGTFSYNEQFF
>16|TRBV11-3|NA|TRBJ1-1
CASSKRTGAGNTEAFF
>15|TRBV28|NA|TRBJ1-1
CASSFSRREGTEAFF
>15|TRBV5-1|NA|TRBJ2-2
CASSFGQGVTRELFF
>14|TRBV4-1|NA|TRBJ2-7
CASSQDPGGRGQYF
>15|TRBV5-1|many|TRBJ1-1
CASSLGDRIPTEAFF